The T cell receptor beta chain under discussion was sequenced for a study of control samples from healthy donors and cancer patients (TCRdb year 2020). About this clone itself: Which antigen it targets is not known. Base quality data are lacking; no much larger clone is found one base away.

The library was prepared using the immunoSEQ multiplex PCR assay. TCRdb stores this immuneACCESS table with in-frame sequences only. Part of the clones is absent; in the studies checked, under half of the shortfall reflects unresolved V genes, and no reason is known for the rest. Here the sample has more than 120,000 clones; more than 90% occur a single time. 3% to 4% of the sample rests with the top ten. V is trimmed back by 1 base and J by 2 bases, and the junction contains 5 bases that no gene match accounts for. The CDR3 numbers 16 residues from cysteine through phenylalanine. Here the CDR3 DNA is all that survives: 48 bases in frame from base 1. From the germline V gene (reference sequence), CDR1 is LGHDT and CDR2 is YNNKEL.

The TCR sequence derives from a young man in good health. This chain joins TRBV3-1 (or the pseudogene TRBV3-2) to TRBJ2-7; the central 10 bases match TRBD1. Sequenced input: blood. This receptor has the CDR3 CASSQGPGTGAYEQYF. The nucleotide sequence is TGTGCCAGCAGCCAAGGGCCCGGGACAGGGGCCTACGAGCAGTACTTC.